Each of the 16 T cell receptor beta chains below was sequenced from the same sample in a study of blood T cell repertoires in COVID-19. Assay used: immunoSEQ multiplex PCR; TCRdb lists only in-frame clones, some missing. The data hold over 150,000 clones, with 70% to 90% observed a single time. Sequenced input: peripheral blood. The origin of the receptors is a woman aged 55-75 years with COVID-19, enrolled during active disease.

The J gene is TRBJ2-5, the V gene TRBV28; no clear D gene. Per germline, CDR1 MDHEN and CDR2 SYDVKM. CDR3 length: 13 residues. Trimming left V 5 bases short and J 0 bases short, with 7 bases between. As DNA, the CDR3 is TGTGCCAGCAGTCCCCGGTACCAAGAGACCCAGTACTTC. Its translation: CASSPRYQETQYF.

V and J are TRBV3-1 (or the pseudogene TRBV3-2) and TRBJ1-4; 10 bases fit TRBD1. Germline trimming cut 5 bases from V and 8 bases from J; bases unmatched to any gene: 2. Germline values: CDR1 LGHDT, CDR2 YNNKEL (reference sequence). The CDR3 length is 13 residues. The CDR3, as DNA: TGTGCCAGCAGCTGGGGACAGGGGGAAAAACTGTTTTTT. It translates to CASSWGQGEKLFF.

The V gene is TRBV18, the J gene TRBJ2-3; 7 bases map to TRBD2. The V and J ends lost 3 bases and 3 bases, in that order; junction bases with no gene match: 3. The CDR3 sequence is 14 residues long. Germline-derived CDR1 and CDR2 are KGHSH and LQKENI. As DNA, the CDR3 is TGTGCCAGCTCACCGAAGCGGGAAACAGATACGCAGTATTTT. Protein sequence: CASSPKRETDTQYF.

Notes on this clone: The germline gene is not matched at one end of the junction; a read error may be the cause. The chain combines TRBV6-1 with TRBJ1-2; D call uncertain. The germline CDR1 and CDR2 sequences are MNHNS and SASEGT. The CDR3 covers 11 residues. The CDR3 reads CASREGGGYTF. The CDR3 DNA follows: TGTGCCAGCAGGGAAGGCGGTGGCTACACCTTC.

The CDR3 is CASASGGTDYNEQFF. CDR3 bases: TGCGCCAGCGCGTCAGGGGGGACCGATTACAATGAGCAGTTCTTC. This sequence joins TRBV5-1 and TRBJ2-1; perhaps TRBD1 as D (7 bases). This CDR3 is 15 amino acids long. With 7 bases removed from V and 4 bases from J, the gap between germline ends came to 18 bases. From germline, CDR1 is SGHRS and CDR2 YFSETQ.

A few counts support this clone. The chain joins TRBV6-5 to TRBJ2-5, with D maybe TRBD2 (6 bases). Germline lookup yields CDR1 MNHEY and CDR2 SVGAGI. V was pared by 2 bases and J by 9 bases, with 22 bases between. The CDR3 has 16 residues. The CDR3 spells CASSYEGTPLGPSQYF. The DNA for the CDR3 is TGTGCCAGCAGTTACGAAGGGACTCCTCTGGGGCCGTCCCAGTACTTC.

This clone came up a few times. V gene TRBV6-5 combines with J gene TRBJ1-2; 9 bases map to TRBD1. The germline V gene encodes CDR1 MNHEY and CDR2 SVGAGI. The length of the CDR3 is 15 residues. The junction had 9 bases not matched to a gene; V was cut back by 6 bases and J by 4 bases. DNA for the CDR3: TGTGCCAGCAGCGACGTCGGGACAGGGATCTATGGCTACACCTTC. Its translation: CASSDVGTGIYGYTF.

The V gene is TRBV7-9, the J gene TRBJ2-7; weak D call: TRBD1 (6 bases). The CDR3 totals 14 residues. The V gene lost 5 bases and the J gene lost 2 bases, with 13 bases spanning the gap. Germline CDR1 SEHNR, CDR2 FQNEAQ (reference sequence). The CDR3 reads CASSQQGRTYEQYF. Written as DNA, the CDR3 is TGTGCCAGCAGCCAACAGGGTAGAACCTACGAGCAGTACTTC.

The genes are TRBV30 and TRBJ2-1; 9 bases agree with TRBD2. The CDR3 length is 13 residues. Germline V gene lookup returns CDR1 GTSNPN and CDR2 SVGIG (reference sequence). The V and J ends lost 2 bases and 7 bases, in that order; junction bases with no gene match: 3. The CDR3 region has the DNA TGTGCCTGGAGTCGAGCGGGGGGAAATGAGCAGTTCTTC. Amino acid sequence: CAWSRAGGNEQFF.

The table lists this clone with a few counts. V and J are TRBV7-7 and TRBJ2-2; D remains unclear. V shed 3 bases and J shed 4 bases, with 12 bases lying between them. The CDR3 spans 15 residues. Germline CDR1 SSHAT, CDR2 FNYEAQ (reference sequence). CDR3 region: CASSFSGLGTGELFF. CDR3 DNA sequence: TGTGCCAGCAGCTTCTCTGGGCTTGGCACCGGGGAGCTGTTTTTT.

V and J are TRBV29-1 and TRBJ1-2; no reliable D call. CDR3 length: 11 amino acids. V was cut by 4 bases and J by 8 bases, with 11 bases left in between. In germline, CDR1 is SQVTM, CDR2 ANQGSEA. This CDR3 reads CSVVSTRGYTF. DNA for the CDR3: TGCAGCGTTGTTTCGACGAGGGGCTACACCTTC.

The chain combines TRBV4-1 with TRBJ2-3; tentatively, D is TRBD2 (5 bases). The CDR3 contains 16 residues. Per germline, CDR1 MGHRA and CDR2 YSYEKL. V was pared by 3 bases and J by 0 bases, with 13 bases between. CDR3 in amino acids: CASSHTRGISTDTQYF. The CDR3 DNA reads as TGCGCCAGCAGCCATACTAGAGGTATTAGCACAGATACGCAGTATTTT.

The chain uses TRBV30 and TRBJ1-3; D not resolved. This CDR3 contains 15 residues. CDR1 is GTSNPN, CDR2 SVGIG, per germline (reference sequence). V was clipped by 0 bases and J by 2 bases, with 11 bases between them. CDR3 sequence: CAWSVGEGTGNTIYF. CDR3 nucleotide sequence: TGTGCCTGGAGTGTAGGAGAGGGAACTGGAAACACCATATATTTT.

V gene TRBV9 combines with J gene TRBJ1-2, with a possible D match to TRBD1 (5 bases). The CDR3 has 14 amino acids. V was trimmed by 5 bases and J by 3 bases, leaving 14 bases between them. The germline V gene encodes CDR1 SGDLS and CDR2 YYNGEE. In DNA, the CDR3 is TGTGCCAGCAGTAGGGGCGTAGACGACTATGGCTACACCTTC. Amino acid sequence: CASSRGVDDYGYTF. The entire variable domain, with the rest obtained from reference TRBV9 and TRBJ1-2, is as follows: DSGVTQTPKHLITATGQRVTLRCSPRSGDLSVYWYQQSLDQGLQFLIQYYNGEERAKGNILERFSAQQFPDLHSELNLSSLELGDSALYFCASSRGVDDYGYTFGSGTRLTVV.

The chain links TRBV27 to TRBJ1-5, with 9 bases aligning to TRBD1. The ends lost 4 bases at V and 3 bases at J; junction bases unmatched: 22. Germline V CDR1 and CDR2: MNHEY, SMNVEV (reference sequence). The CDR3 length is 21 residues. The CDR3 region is CASSSRQTNGGQGPLNQPQHF. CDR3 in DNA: TGTGCCAGCAGTTCGAGACAAACCAACGGGGGACAGGGACCCCTCAATCAGCCCCAGCATTTT.

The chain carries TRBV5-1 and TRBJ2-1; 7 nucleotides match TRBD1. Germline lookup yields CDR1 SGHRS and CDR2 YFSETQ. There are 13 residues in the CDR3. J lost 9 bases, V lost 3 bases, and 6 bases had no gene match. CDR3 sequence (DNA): TGCGCCAGCAGCTCATTCACAGGGGTTGAGCAGTTCTTC. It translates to CASSSFTGVEQFF.